This T cell receptor (beta chain) was captured in a study of T cell changes during pregnancy in multiple sclerosis. Generated by immunoSEQ multiplex PCR, the TCRdb table keeps only in-frame clones and is missing some. The data show 35,000 to 50,000 clones, with approximately 81% seen just once and 0.6% to 0.8% held by the top ten. Germline CDR1 SGHDN, CDR2 FVKESK. The germline V and J ends were trimmed by 5 bases and 6 bases, with 15 bases remaining between them. This CDR3 has 14 residues. This chain joins TRBV14 and TRBJ2-3, with D possibly being TRBD1 (5 bases). The sequence came from a female donor with multiple sclerosis, enrolled in a pregnancy study. Sequenced here: CD4+ T cells from peripheral blood mononuclear cells, sampled before pregnancy. The CDR3 nucleotides are TGTGCCAGCAGCTGGGGCCTTAGCTCCGATACGCAGTATTTT. Amino acids: CASSWGLSSDTQYF.